This passage covers 20 T cell receptor beta chains from one sample sequenced in a study of response to subunit inactivated influenza vaccine. TCRdb used MiXCR to reprocess the RT-PCR reads, holding one entry per CDR3 protein. The repertoire holds 500,000 to 600,000 distinct CDR3 sequences, 7.6% seen once, with roughly 13% in the top ten. The material was PBMCs from blood, obtained less than 30 months after vaccination. All receptors derive from a man aged 45-69 years who received an inactivated influenza vaccine.

This clonotype was counted only a few times. The V gene is TRBV10-3, the J gene TRBJ2-1; 8 bases map to TRBD2. Germline trimming cut 7 bases from V and 8 bases from J; bases unmatched to any gene: 7. The length of the CDR3 is 13 residues. CDR1 is ENHRY and CDR2 is SYGVKD in the germline V gene. CDR3 sequence reads: CAITRGAWDEQFF. CDR3 DNA sequence: TGTGCCATCACGCGGGGGGCCTGGGATGAGCAGTTCTTC.

At least ten counts were recorded for this clonotype. The rearrangement joins TRBV29-1 to TRBJ2-7, with D perhaps matching TRBD1 or TRBD2 (5 bases each). CDR3 length equals 11 residues. The germline V gene has CDR1 SQVTM and CDR2 ANQGSEA. Trimming cost V 4 bases and J 2 bases, with 6 bases left between them. The CDR3 region has the DNA TGCAGCGTTGTGGGGGCCTACGAGCAGTACTTC. Protein: CSVVGAYEQYF.

This clonotype was seen only a few times. The rearrangement joins TRBV5-1 to TRBJ1-1; 7 nucleotides agree with TRBD1. This CDR3 has 15 residues. V lost 4 bases, J lost 1 base, and 7 bases stayed unmatched. Per germline, CDR1 SGHRS and CDR2 YFSETQ. CDR3 sequence reads: CASSRVGTANTEAFF. CDR3 coding DNA: TGCGCCAGCAGCCGGGTCGGGACAGCGAACACTGAAGCTTTCTTT.

This clonotype has ten or more counts. The J gene is TRBJ2-1, the V gene TRBV4-3, with a weak D call TRBD2 (6 bases). CDR1 LGHNA and CDR2 YSLEER come from the germline V gene. V was pared by 4 bases and J by 5 bases, with 18 bases between. This CDR3 has 16 amino acids. This CDR3 reads CASSPQASAINNEQFF. The CDR3 nucleotides read TGCGCCAGCAGCCCGCAGGCTAGCGCCATAAACAATGAGCAGTTCTTC.

The chain is built from TRBV4-1 and TRBJ2-7; D is unresolved. This CDR3 is built from 14 residues. Trimming removed 1 base from V and 3 bases from J, with 10 bases in between. Germline lookup yields CDR1 MGHRA and CDR2 YSYEKL. This chain's CDR3 is CASSQVGLDYEQYF. In DNA form, the CDR3 reads TGCGCCAGCAGCCAAGTAGGCCTTGACTACGAGCAGTACTTC.

The sample holds many counts of this clonotype. This sequence joins TRBV10-3 and TRBJ2-4; D is possibly TRBD1 (6 bases). CDR3 length equals 16 residues. CDR1 is ENHRY, CDR2 SYGVKD, per germline. Trimming stripped 6 bases from V and 3 bases from J, with 18 bases between. The CDR3 region is CAISPRGTRGKNIQYF. CDR3 in DNA: TGTGCCATCAGCCCCAGGGGCACTCGGGGCAAAAACATTCAGTACTTC.

The rearrangement uses TRBV11-2 and TRBJ2-7, with D unresolved. CDR3 length equals 12 residues. The V gene lost 5 bases and the J gene lost 6 bases, with 11 bases spanning the gap. Germline lookup yields CDR1 SGHAT and CDR2 FQNNGV. CDR3 in amino acids: CASSLEASEQYF. The DNA of the CDR3 is TGTGCCAGCAGCCTCGAAGCCAGCGAGCAGTACTTC. Full variable domain (missing parts from reference TRBV11-2 and TRBJ2-7): EAGVAQSPRYKIIEKRQSVAFWCNPISGHATLYWYQQILGQGPKLLIQFQNNGVVDDSQLPKDRFSAERLKGVDSTLKIQPAKLEDSAVYLCASSLEASEQYFGPGTRLTVT.

The rearrangement uses TRBV11-2 and TRBJ1-6; the D gene is possibly TRBD1 (5 bases). CDR3 length: 17 residues. The germline gives CDR1 SGHAT, CDR2 FQNNGV. V lost 0 bases to trimming and J lost 6 bases, with 15 bases between them. The CDR3 DNA reads as TGTGCCAGCAGCTTAGATCGAGGGGTTTACGGTAATTCACCCCTCCACTTT. This translates into CASSLDRGVYGNSPLHF.

This clonotype was observed a few times. The rearrangement links TRBV24-1 to TRBJ2-1; perhaps D is TRBD1 or TRBD2 (5 bases each). The germline V gene encodes CDR1 KGHDR and CDR2 SFDVKD. The CDR3 runs 13 residues. V shed 4 bases and J shed 15 bases, with 18 bases lying between them. Written as DNA, the CDR3 is TGTGCCACCAGTGACCCGGGACCCCGACATCTGTTCTTC. This sequence encodes CATSDPGPRHLFF.

This clonotype was counted a few times. The CDR3 region is CASSLDLSREQYF. Written as DNA, the CDR3 is TGTGCCAGCAGCTTAGATCTAAGTCGGGAGCAGTACTTC. The chain recombines TRBV11-2 with TRBJ2-7; D gene ambiguous. CDR3 length: 13 amino acids. Trimming left V 0 bases short and J 7 bases short, with 10 bases between. Germline V gene lookup returns CDR1 SGHAT and CDR2 FQNNGV. Supplemented by reference TRBV11-2 and TRBJ2-7, the full variable domain reads EAGVAQSPRYKIIEKRQSVAFWCNPISGHATLYWYQQILGQGPKLLIQFQNNGVVDDSQLPKDRFSAERLKGVDSTLKIQPAKLEDSAVYLCASSLDLSREQYFGPGTRLTVT.

The rearrangement joins TRBV12-3 or TRBV12-4 to TRBJ1-1; the D gene is possibly TRBD1 (6 bases). V lost 4 bases, J lost 5 bases, and 14 bases lay in between. The CDR3 is 14 amino acids. Here the CDR3 DNA reads TGTGCCAGCAGTTCCGAGAACAGGGCAACTGAAGCTTTCTTT. This sequence encodes CASSSENRATEAFF.

The V call is TRBV5-5, the J call TRBJ2-7; D not resolved. Germline assignment: CDR1 SGHKS and CDR2 YYEKEE (reference sequence). CDR3 size: 13 residues. V dropped 2 bases and J dropped 0 bases, with 6 bases sitting between them. This CDR3 reads CASSFGISYEQYF. The DNA for the CDR3 is TGTGCCAGCAGCTTTGGGATCTCCTACGAGCAGTACTTC.

This clonotype was counted ten times or more. The gene calls are TRBV29-1 and TRBJ2-1; D is perhaps TRBD2 (6 bases). V was pared by 6 bases and J by 4 bases, with 13 bases between. The length of the CDR3 is 13 residues. The V gene's germline CDR1 is SQVTM and CDR2 ANQGSEA. CDR3 protein: CSVAGTLYNEQFF. CDR3 DNA sequence: TGCAGCGTCGCCGGGACTCTGTACAATGAGCAGTTCTTC.

This clonotype came up many times. This chain uses TRBV15 with TRBJ2-5; D gene unclear. The CDR3 is 14 amino acids. Germline values: CDR1 LNHNV, CDR2 YYDKDF (reference sequence). Deletions cut 1 base from V and 1 base from J, with 7 bases between. The CDR3 loop reads CATSRVEFQETQYF. The CDR3 region has the DNA TGTGCCACCAGCAGAGTGGAATTCCAAGAGACCCAGTACTTC.

Here the CDR3 reads CASSYTGLSYNSPLHF. CDR3 DNA sequence: TGTGCCAGCAGTTACACAGGGTTATCCTATAATTCACCCCTCCACTTT. The rearrangement links TRBV6-5 to TRBJ1-6; D perhaps matches TRBD1 (6 bases). This CDR3 has 16 amino acids. V was pared by 2 bases and J by 1 base, with 9 bases between. Germline V gene data show CDR1 as MNHEY and CDR2 as SVGAGI.

This clonotype was recorded many times. The V gene is TRBV28, the J gene TRBJ1-1, with D perhaps TRBD1 (5 bases). The CDR3 is 14 residues long. Germline assignment: CDR1 MDHEN and CDR2 SYDVKM. Trimming removed 0 bases from V and 4 bases from J, with 9 bases in between. CDR3 sequence: CASSLWAGGTEAFF. DNA for the CDR3: TGTGCCAGCAGTTTATGGGCCGGGGGCACTGAAGCTTTCTTT.

The chain has TRBV27 and TRBJ2-4; 16 bases match TRBD2. The germline CDR1 and CDR2 sequences are MNHEY and SMNVEV (reference sequence). This CDR3 contains 18 residues. V lost 7 bases, J lost 9 bases, and 15 bases stayed unmatched. Written as DNA, the CDR3 is TGTGCCAGCAAATCGGTGCACGGGACTAGCGGGAGGGCCTTCATTCAGTACTTC. It is translated as CASKSVHGTSGRAFIQYF.

Ten or more counts support this clonotype. The chain has TRBV3-1 and TRBJ1-6; D is uncertain. Trimming pared 0 bases from V and 7 bases from J, leaving 13 bases between. Germline V gives CDR1 LGHDT, CDR2 YNNKEL (reference sequence). The CDR3 totals 16 residues. CDR3 sequence: CASSQDIGSVNSPLHF. CDR3 sequence (DNA): TGTGCCAGCAGCCAAGATATAGGGTCGGTGAATTCACCCCTCCACTTT.

This clonotype showed up many times. This rearrangement joins TRBV20-1 to TRBJ2-1; D is possibly TRBD2 (5 bases). Per the germline V gene, CDR1 is DFQATT and CDR2 is SNEGSKA (reference sequence). This CDR3 region has 14 residues. V dropped 3 bases and J dropped 9 bases, with 18 bases sitting between them. The CDR3 region has the DNA TGCAGTGCTAGTAGGTCGTCTAGCTCGTTTGAGCAGTTCTTC. Translated: CSASRSSSSFEQFF.

This clonotype came up many times. V is TRBV5-6 and J is TRBJ2-3, with TRBD2 identical over 7 bases. In germline, CDR1 is SGHDT, CDR2 YYEEEE. This CDR3 is built from 11 residues. The V segment lost 4 bases and the J segment 9 bases; nucleotides outside the gene matches: 2. The CDR3 sequence is CASSGEGTQYF. CDR3 DNA: TGTGCCAGCAGCGGGGAGGGGACGCAGTATTTT.